Listed below are T cell receptor beta chains from one sample, sequenced in a study of cytomegalovirus exposure and HLA in healthy donors. Generated by immunoSEQ multiplex PCR, the TCRdb table keeps only in-frame clones and is missing some. Counted here are roughly 260,000 clones, approximately 85% occurring once; the ten biggest clones make up 1.5% to 2%. The sequenced material came from PBMCs. The receptor set was obtained from a woman in her forties in good health and CMV-seropositive. CDR3s include the opening cysteine and the closing phenylalanine or tryptophan. A D gene is named only where the DNA matches it firmly. Some rows have no size entry. The others give once, few or many, or a class for an expanded clone.

CDR3 protein,CDR3 DNA,J gene,V gene,clone size,D gene
CASSVAAGSLGEQYF,TGTGCCAGCAGCGTAGCAGCAGGGTCCTTGGGCGAGCAGTACTTC,TRBJ2-7,TRBV9,once,NA
CASSPGTGGNQPQHF,TGTGCCAGCTCACCCGGGACAGGGGGCAATCAGCCCCAGCATTTT,TRBJ1-5,TRBV18,few,TRBD1
CASSQAISGVAKNIQYF,TGCGCCAGCAGCCAAGCCATTAGCGGGGTTGCCAAAAACATTCAGTACTTC,TRBJ2-4,TRBV4-3,NA,TRBD2
CASIPAGGVTGELFF,TGTGCCAGCATTCCAGCGGGAGGGGTCACCGGGGAGCTGTTTTTT,TRBJ2-2,TRBV2,NA,TRBD2
CASLFWSYEQYF,TGTGCCAGTTTATTCTGGTCCTACGAGCAGTACTTC,TRBJ2-7,TRBV2,NA,NA
CASSKRLRREAYNEQFF,TGTGCCAGCAGCAAAAGGCTTCGGAGGGAGGCTTACAATGAGCAGTTCTTC,TRBJ2-1,TRBV21-1,NA,NA
CASSSGEGGTEAFF,TGTGCCAGTAGTTCCGGGGAGGGGGGCACTGAAGCTTTCTTT,TRBJ1-1,TRBV19,NA,NA
CASSAAGLASYEQYF,TGTGCCAGCAGCGCGGCGGGACTAGCCTCCTACGAGCAGTACTTC,TRBJ2-7,TRBV9,NA,TRBD2
CASSFGDRGLYEQYF,TGTGCCAGCAGTTTCGGGGACAGGGGGCTCTACGAGCAGTACTTC,TRBJ2-7,TRBV28,NA,TRBD1
CSVTSGNMNTEAFF,TGCAGCGTTACGTCAGGAAACATGAACACTGAAGCTTTCTTT,TRBJ1-1,TRBV29-1,NA,NA